Following are 23 T cell receptor beta chains from one sample sequenced in a study of radiotherapy plus CTLA-4 blockade in lung cancer. Data came from immunoSEQ multiplex PCR; TCRdb stores just in-frame clones and leaves some out. The sample lists about 38,000 clones; around 79% were seen once. The sample in question was peripheral blood, obtained from a patient treated with radiotherapy plus ipilimumab. The receptors stem from a human donor with non-small cell lung cancer who had stable disease on radiotherapy plus ipilimumab.

This clone was detected only once. The chain is built from TRBV4-3 and TRBJ1-2; unclear D gene. Germline loops: CDR1 LGHNA, CDR2 YSLEER. Trimming removed 0 bases from V and 0 bases from J, with 8 bases in between. CDR3 size: 15 residues. This chain's CDR3 is CASSQEIRANYGYTF. CDR3 bases: TGCGCCAGCAGCCAAGAAATAAGAGCTAACTATGGCTACACCTTC.

The gene calls are TRBV6-5 and TRBJ1-1; no definite D call. Germline CDR1 is MNHEY and CDR2 is SVGAGI. V shed 2 bases and J shed 7 bases, with 8 bases lying between them. This CDR3 has 12 residues. The CDR3 DNA reads as TGTGCCAGCAGTTACCCGCCTCGTGAAGCTTTCTTT. As protein: CASSYPPREAFF.

V is TRBV21-1 and J is TRBJ2-1; the listed D gene, TRBD2, was not tested against the DNA. TRBV21-1 is labeled a pseudogene. The CDR3 is 20 amino acids. The CDR3 reads CASSLRFPSGGARSYNEQFF. The CDR3 coding sequence is TGTGCCAGCAGCCTGCGGTTCCCTAGCGGGGGGGCACGCTCCTACAATGAGCAGTTCTTC.

The chain employs TRBV10-3 and TRBJ1-5; TRBD1 matches 9 bases. The ends lost 4 bases at V and 2 bases at J; junction bases unmatched: 15. CDR1 and CDR2 from the germline V gene are ENHRY and SYGVKD. The CDR3 contains 19 residues. Here the CDR3 reads CAISGRPTGGAAGNQPQHF. CDR3 bases: TGTGCCATCAGTGGAAGACCAACAGGGGGCGCGGCCGGCAATCAGCCCCAGCATTTT.

There are a few counts of this clone. The V and J genes are TRBV19 and TRBJ2-1; TRBD1 matches at 11 bases. Germline CDR1 LNHDA, CDR2 SQIVND (reference sequence). The length of the CDR3 is 15 residues. Trimming cost V 6 bases and J 9 bases; bases outside gene matches: 10. The DNA for the CDR3 is TGTGCCAGTAGCAAACCGGGACAGGGGGTTGGTGAGCAGTTCTTC. Translated, it gives CASSKPGQGVGEQFF.

This sequence joins TRBV7-3 and TRBJ1-1, with a possible D match to TRBD1 (5 bases). V dropped 6 bases and J dropped 3 bases, with 11 bases sitting between them. Germline V gives CDR1 SGHTA, CDR2 FQGTGA. The CDR3 sequence is 13 residues long. In DNA, the CDR3 is TGTGCCAGCAGTCGGGGGTTGGACACTGAAGCTTTCTTT. This encodes CASSRGLDTEAFF.

V usage is TRBV29-1 and J usage is TRBJ2-7; TRBD1 matches 10 bases. The V gene end was trimmed by 7 bases and the J gene end by 3 bases; junction bases not matched to a gene: 3. The CDR3 covers 12 residues. Per the germline V gene, CDR1 is SQVTM and CDR2 is ANQGSEA. DNA of the CDR3: TGCAGCGGGAGGACAGGGGGCTACGAGCAGTACTTC. This gives the protein CSGRTGGYEQYF.

The J gene is TRBJ2-7, the V gene TRBV5-1; no reliable D call. V was pared by 7 bases and J by 0 bases, with 8 bases between. The CDR3 is 12 residues long. The germline gives CDR1 SGHRS, CDR2 YFSETQ. For the CDR3, the DNA is TGCGCCAGCCGAAACCCCTCCTACGAGCAGTACTTC. Protein sequence: CASRNPSYEQYF.

This rearrangement joins TRBV15 to TRBJ1-2, with D tentatively TRBD1 (5 bases). The germline CDR1 and CDR2 sequences are LNHNV and YYDKDF (reference sequence). This CDR3 is 17 amino acids long. V was pared by 0 bases and J by 8 bases, with 22 bases between. The CDR3: CATSRDRDVPGTGGYTF. In DNA, the CDR3 is TGTGCCACCAGCAGAGATAGGGACGTACCGGGGACCGGGGGCTACACCTTC.

This clone was recorded a few times. This sequence joins TRBV9 and TRBJ2-3; TRBD2 matches 9 bases. Trimming at V came to 0 bases and at J to 3 bases, leaving 2 bases not matched to a gene. The CDR3 covers 15 residues. Germline-derived CDR1 and CDR2 are SGDLS and YYNGEE. The CDR3 loop is CASSVGAGGTDTQYF. The CDR3 nucleotides are TGTGCCAGCAGCGTAGGGGCGGGGGGGACAGATACGCAGTATTTT.

V is TRBV7-2 and J is TRBJ1-5; the D is unclear. Per the germline V gene, CDR1 is SGHTA and CDR2 is FQGNSA. The CDR3 is 14 amino acids. V shed 5 bases and J shed 0 bases, with 8 bases lying between them. CDR3 sequence: CASSEQNSNQPQHF. The CDR3 DNA reads as TGTGCCAGCAGCGAACAGAATAGCAATCAGCCCCAGCATTTT.

The chain employs TRBV11-3 and TRBJ1-6; TRBD1 aligns across 7 bases. Germline trimming cut 5 bases from V and 10 bases from J; bases unmatched to any gene: 8. Germline-derived CDR1 and CDR2 are SGHNT and YENEEA. This CDR3 spans 14 amino acids. The CDR3 sequence is CASSQGGEYSPLHF. The CDR3 DNA follows: TGTGCCAGCAGCCAGGGGGGTGAATACTCACCCCTCCACTTT.

In its sample, this clone was seen a few times. CDR3 in DNA: TGCGCCAGCAGGGACAGGGGGCCCAATTCACCCCTCCACTTT. This gives the protein CASRDRGPNSPLHF. The V call is TRBV10-2, the J call TRBJ1-6, with 11 bases fitting TRBD1. Losses at the gene ends were 6 bases for V and 7 bases for J; bases not matched to a gene: 2. In germline, CDR1 is WSHSY, CDR2 SAAADI. The CDR3 has 14 residues.

The chain recombines TRBV7-2 with TRBJ1-5, with D hard to call. Trimming took off 2 bases at V and 0 bases at J, with 14 bases between the two ends. Germline V CDR1 and CDR2: SGHTA, FQGNSA. The CDR3 sequence is 17 residues long. The DNA for the CDR3 is TGTGCCAGCAGCTTAAATATGGCGGGAGTTAGCAATCAGCCCCAGCATTTT. As protein: CASSLNMAGVSNQPQHF.

The chain employs TRBV18 and TRBJ1-5, with 9 bases fitting TRBD1. The J segment lost 7 bases and the V segment lost 5 bases, leaving 12 bases of the junction unmatched. The germline V gene has CDR1 KGHSH and CDR2 LQKENI. This CDR3 has 16 amino acids. The CDR3 region is CASSEFEGQGWQPQHF. For the CDR3, the DNA is TGTGCCAGCTCAGAGTTCGAGGGACAGGGTTGGCAGCCCCAGCATTTT.

In this sample, this clone turned up a few times. This chain joins TRBV7-7 and TRBJ1-3, with 8 bases identical to TRBD1. This CDR3 contains 13 residues. V lost 4 bases, J lost 6 bases, and 2 bases stayed unmatched. Germline CDR1 is SSHAT and CDR2 is FNYEAQ (reference sequence). CDR3 residues: CASSSGQENTIYF. The CDR3 DNA is TGTGCCAGCAGCTCGGGACAGGAAAACACCATATATTTT.

The chain is built from TRBV2 and TRBJ1-2; 7 positions agree with TRBD1. This CDR3 contains 15 residues. The germline V gene encodes CDR1 SNHLY and CDR2 FYNNEI. The V segment lost 6 bases and the J segment 0 bases; nucleotides outside the gene matches: 7. CDR3 loop: CASRETGVANYGYTF. CDR3 bases: TGTGCCAGCAGGGAAACAGGGGTTGCTAACTATGGCTACACCTTC.

This chain connects TRBV6-1 to TRBJ2-7; 8 bases map to TRBD1. The CDR3 length is 19 residues. V gave up 4 bases and J gave up 0 bases; unmatched junction bases: 17. Per germline, CDR1 MNHNS and CDR2 SASEGT. The CDR3 is CASSVLGDRTGLTSYEQYV. The CDR3 nucleotides are TGTGCCAGCAGTGTTCTGGGGGACAGGACAGGGCTGACCTCCTACGAGCAGTACGTC.

The sample holds a few counts of this clone. This chain links TRBV10-3 with TRBJ1-5; TRBD1 matches 7 bases. Unmatched junction bases numbered 1, after V lost 6 bases and J lost 2 bases. The CDR3 loop spans 13 amino acids. Germline lookup yields CDR1 ENHRY and CDR2 SYGVKD. The CDR3 sequence: CAISDRGNQPQHF. CDR3 nucleotides: TGTGCCATCAGCGACAGGGGCAATCAGCCCCAGCATTTT.

The chain has TRBV29-1 and TRBJ1-2, with D possibly TRBD1 on 6 matching bases. CDR3 length equals 12 residues. V was shortened by 8 bases and J by 8 bases, with 18 bases between the two germline ends. Germline CDR1 SQVTM, CDR2 ANQGSEA. The DNA of the CDR3 is TGCAGCCCCCGGTCGGGGGCGGGGGGCTACACCTTC. Residues: CSPRSGAGGYTF.

This clone showed up just once. The V and J genes are TRBV7-2 and TRBJ1-2; D remains ambiguous. The CDR3 contains 14 residues. Trimming took off 6 bases at V and 1 base at J, with 12 bases between the two ends. Germline CDR1 is SGHTA and CDR2 is FQGNSA. The CDR3 protein is CASSFSGLNYGYTF. The CDR3 DNA reads as TGTGCCAGCAGTTTTTCAGGACTTAACTATGGCTACACCTTC.

The CDR3 protein is CAIRLQGESPSRGYTF. DNA for the CDR3: TGTGCCATCAGGCTACAGGGGGAATCCCCCTCTAGGGGCTACACCTTC. The genes are TRBV10-3 and TRBJ1-2, with 8 bases that match TRBD1. The germline V gene encodes CDR1 ENHRY and CDR2 SYGVKD. The V gene end was trimmed by 6 bases and the J gene end by 8 bases; junction bases not matched to a gene: 17. The CDR3 contains 16 residues.

CDR3 in DNA: TGCGCCAGCAGCTTGGGACAGGGGGCTCCCTTTCAGGACTACACCTTC. Translated: CASSLGQGAPFQDYTF. The rearrangement uses TRBV5-1 and TRBJ1-2, with 10 nucleotides matching TRBD1. CDR1 and CDR2 from the germline V gene are SGHRS and YFSETQ. The V segment lost 0 bases and the J segment 10 bases; nucleotides outside the gene matches: 12. The CDR3 consists of 16 residues.